Listed below are T cell receptor beta chains from one sample, sequenced in a study of identical twins. TCRdb re-derived calls from the 5' RACE reads in MiXCR, one entry per CDR3 protein. The sample has hundreds of thousands of distinct CDR3 sequences; 7.5% are singletons. In addition, the sample was reused for a study of yellow fever vaccine responses in identical twins.

The material sequenced was CD8+ T cells sorted from blood. The receptor source for this set is a young woman in good health. Both conserved end residues are part of each CDR3. The order of the fields is J gene, clone size, V gene, D gene, CDR3 protein, CDR3 DNA. A D gene is named only where the DNA matches it firmly. Clone size is shown for a subset of rows, as once, few, many or a class of expanded clone.

TRBJ2-3 few TRBV24-1 TRBD2 CATSDFSGSQPDTQYF TGTGCCACCAGTGATTTCAGCGGGAGTCAGCCAGATACGCAGTATTTT
TRBJ1-1 few TRBV27 . CASSPAGYWTEAFF TGTGCCAGCAGTCCAGCGGGCTATTGGACTGAAGCTTTCTTT
TRBJ2-2 many TRBV2 TRBD2 CASSGGGFQVNTGELFF TGTGCCAGCAGTGGGGGGGGTTTTCAGGTGAACACCGGGGAGCTGTTTTTT
TRBJ1-1 few TRBV12-3/TRBV12-4 . CASSFTPGLAEAFF TGTGCCAGCAGTTTTACCCCGGGGTTGGCTGAAGCTTTCTTT
TRBJ2-1 many TRBV10-3 . CAIRDNEQFF TGTGCCATCAGAGACAATGAGCAGTTCTTC
TRBJ2-1 many TRBV12-3/TRBV12-4 TRBD2 CASPWDHPRGGEYNEQFF TGTGCCAGCCCTTGGGATCACCCTCGGGGGGGAGAATACAATGAGCAGTTCTTC
TRBJ1-1 many TRBV29-1 . CSVVRGNTEAFF TGCAGCGTTGTCCGGGGAAACACTGAAGCTTTCTTT
TRBJ2-1 . TRBV3-1 . CASSPGLGGPFYNEQFF TGTGCCAGCAGCCCGGGACTAGGGGGCCCCTTTTACAATGAGCAGTTCTTC
TRBJ2-1 . TRBV29-1 . CSVDSDGNEQFF TGCAGCGTTGACTCGGACGGTAATGAGCAGTTCTTC
TRBJ2-2 many TRBV28 TRBD1 CASSGLTGQYTGELFF TGTGCCAGCAGTGGACTCACGGGACAGTACACCGGGGAGCTGTTTTTT
TRBJ1-2 many TRBV25-1 TRBD1 CASSDPGQAPYGYTF TGTGCCAGCAGTGACCCCGGACAGGCGCCCTATGGCTACACCTTC
TRBJ1-4 few TRBV9 . CASSVEAGPPTNEKLFF TGTGCCAGCAGCGTAGAAGCAGGTCCCCCAACTAATGAAAAACTGTTTTTT
TRBJ1-1 many TRBV7-9 . CASSLAANTEAFF TGTGCCAGCAGCTTAGCAGCGAACACTGAAGCTTTCTTT
TRBJ2-3 once TRBV4-1 . CASSQPGEPSTDTQYF TGCGCCAGCAGCCAACCCGGTGAACCCAGCACAGATACGCAGTATTTT
TRBJ1-2 many TRBV18 TRBD1 CASSPNKGARNGYTF TGTGCCAGCTCACCGAATAAGGGGGCGAGAAATGGCTACACCTTC
TRBJ2-7 many TRBV3-1 . CASSQDLGGRYEQYF TGTGCCAGCAGCCAAGATCTCGGGGGCCGTTACGAGCAGTACTTC
TRBJ2-1 many TRBV12-3/TRBV12-4 TRBD2 CASSWTSGVNEQFF TGTGCCAGCAGTTGGACTAGCGGGGTCAATGAGCAGTTCTTC
TRBJ2-1 few TRBV4-1 TRBD1 CASSHEPGTGRYNEQFF TGCGCCAGCAGCCATGAACCCGGGACAGGGCGCTACAATGAGCAGTTCTTC
TRBJ2-5 . TRBV10-3 TRBD2 CAISESGLAGEETQYF TGTGCCATCAGTGAGTCGGGACTAGCGGGAGAAGAGACCCAGTACTTC
TRBJ1-4 many TRBV10-3 . CAISGASEKLFF TGTGCCATTTCAGGGGCTTCCGAAAAACTGTTTTTT
TRBJ2-3 few TRBV6-5 TRBD2 CASSSGLAGSGDTQYF TGTGCCAGCAGTTCGGGACTAGCGGGGTCGGGAGATACGCAGTATTTT
TRBJ2-7 . TRBV4-1 . CASSQVRSDEQYF TGCGCCAGCAGCCAAGTCAGGAGCGACGAGCAGTACTTC
TRBJ2-3 few TRBV3-1 TRBD2 CASSPGEGWHTQYF TGTGCCAGCAGCCCCGGGGAGGGATGGCATACGCAGTATTTT
TRBJ2-5 few TRBV15 . CATSRERRGQETQYF TGTGCCACCAGCAGAGAACGGAGGGGACAAGAGACCCAGTACTTC
TRBJ2-1 few TRBV2 TRBD1 CASPGGTGSNEQFF TGTGCCAGCCCCGGGGGGACAGGGTCCAATGAGCAGTTCTTC
TRBJ1-5 many TRBV12-3/TRBV12-4 . CASSGGNQPQHF TGTGCCAGCAGTGGTGGCAATCAGCCCCAGCATTTT
TRBJ1-2 . TRBV2 . CASKEGGGYGYTF TGTGCCAGCAAGGAGGGAGGTGGCTATGGCTACACCTTC
TRBJ2-1 many TRBV7-9 . CASSEGPEQFF TGTGCCAGCAGCGAAGGTCCTGAGCAGTTCTTC
TRBJ2-1 many TRBV20-1 TRBD2 CSAREGTTSSYNEQFF TGCAGTGCTAGAGAGGGGACTACGAGCTCCTACAATGAGCAGTTCTTC
TRBJ2-3 many TRBV3-1 . CASRGTKDTQYF TGTGCCAGCAGAGGGACCAAAGATACGCAGTATTTT
TRBJ2-2 many TRBV5-1 . CASSFFATTGELFF TGCGCCAGCAGCTTCTTTGCGACCACCGGGGAGCTGTTTTTT